This paragraph covers one T cell receptor (beta chain) sequence. This clone came up once. The specificity of this receptor is unknown. No quality values exist for individual bases; no much larger clone is one base distant. This specimen comes from a study of cytomegalovirus exposure and HLA in healthy donors (dated by TCRdb to about 2017). Background for the entire study: An earlier analysis of roughly 500 of the donors reported around 280 Gb of sequence data and around 100 million unique TCR beta sequences obtained from around 170 million T cells. Donor age, sex, ethnicity and CMV serostatus were compiled together with the repertoire data. High-throughput TCR immunosequencing, statistical association of individual TCRs with disease status, and machine learning were combined to predict cytomegalovirus infection status. Of the roughly 400 genotyped donors, 65% to 90% fell in the genetic ancestry cluster associated with self-reported Caucasian donors. The study profiled the T cell repertoires of hundreds of subjects by immunosequencing and related them to cytomegalovirus serostatus. The study was designed to test whether signatures of past pathogen exposure could be identified by cataloging public T cell receptors. Both class I and class II loci were covered by HLA typing, at four-digit resolution. Among around 400 genotyped donors of the cohort, an average of about 220,000 unique TCR beta nucleotide sequences was sequenced per donor, of which roughly 17% were non-productive. The number of donors typed differed by locus, with 629-630 for A, B, C, DRB1 and DQB1, around 500 for DQA1, 600 to 610 for DPA1, and 450 to 480 for DPB1. Roughly 5 DR-DQ haplotypes were handled as single units for association and clustering, since linkage in the cohort was strong. Rather than drawing on any new phenotypic data, the later analysis identified candidate immune exposures from TCR beta sequences and the way those sequences occurred across donors. An earlier analysis of approximately 640 of the donors applied high-throughput TCR beta sequencing to assess whether each TCR beta V gene segment acted as functional or pseudogenic. A later analysis re-examined previously published TCR beta repertoires from about 700 donors and added high-resolution HLA genotyping to investigate patterns of TCR occurrence. Along with the roughly 670-subject first cohort, a separate validation cohort of over a hundred different subjects was used. All discovery cohort repertoires had been generated on a single sequencing platform. An early release covering roughly 640 HLA-typed donors comprised approximately 300 gigabases of sequencing data and tens of millions of unique TCR sequences. A later genetic analysis took genome-wide SNP genotypes for about three fifths of the roughly 700 donors and used that subset as a discovery cohort.

The paper as a whole reports these results and caveats: In an earlier analysis of roughly 560 of the donors, most TCR beta V segments were observed in productive rearrangements about 90% or about 30% of the time, broadly matching IMGT annotations. The presence/absence analyses assumed that sequencing depth was roughly uniform across donors, and that assumption may not be true. The authors suggested that the approach could potentially be extended to other disease states and immunological phenotypes. Immune exposure information for the cohort was limited to CMV serostatus. Because the 87-base-pair reads could not distinguish some IMGT-functional V segments, including TRBV6-2 and TRBV6-3, those segments were excluded. In a later analysis, most CMV-associated TCR beta chains were found to appear HLA-restricted, with HLA associations seemingly driven largely by CMV exposure. A further reported finding was that TCR beta sequences accurately predicted the HLA-A and HLA-B alleles for most subjects in the first cohort. In vitro tests confirmed that a few of the cytomegalovirus-associated TCR beta chains recognize cytomegalovirus antigens. The classifier was reported to diagnose cytomegalovirus status with high specificity and sensitivity in both the original and validation cohorts. A cluster of highly shared sequence variants was judged likely to represent a technical artifact of the sequencing pipeline. While some public TCRs were present in many individuals, most TCR sequences turned up only very rarely across donors. In a later analysis, the rate of TCR association differed among HLA loci, with DRB1 alleles having the most associated TCRs and HLA-C alleles having the fewest. At a false discovery rate of 0.05, a later analysis linked some 17,000 TCR beta sequences to specific HLA alleles. Compared with equally common non-associated chains, HLA-associated TCR beta chains in a later analysis were more clonally expanded and had lower generation probabilities. When HLA alleles, especially DR and DQ, strongly co-occurred, TCR associations were difficult to assign to individual alleles. An association between a missense DCLRE1C variant and V-gene and J-gene trimming of TCR beta chains was found in a later genetic analysis and replicated in an independent cohort. Because HLA typing was missing for some donors at each locus, association tests included only the typed subset. Only TCR beta chains were sequenced in this cohort, and the absence of alpha or paired-chain data limited detectable features. Correlated functional status among segregating V segments might be attributable to linkage disequilibrium, but an unknown experimental factor could not be ruled out. According to a later analysis, parvovirus B19, influenza, CMV and Epstein-Barr virus appeared linked to several top co-occurrence clusters. A later genetic analysis reported fewer N-insertions in productive TCRs among donors in an Asian-associated ancestry cluster than the roughly 700-donor mean. The earlier analysis of almost 600 of the donors excluded approximately 15 rarely observed V segments, including chromosome 9 orphons, because counts were too low. The study gave a list of about 150 TCR beta chains associated with cytomegalovirus.

The cohort was made up of 500 to 850 healthy bone marrow donors. At the time of sampling, every cohort member was nominally healthy, though immune exposures that went unrecorded were likely present. The donor was CMV seronegative and belonged to the group of more than 300 seronegative cohort members. Every donor gave a peripheral blood sample, and the peripheral blood mononuclear cells from that sample were used for TCR beta sequencing. The Qiagen DNeasy Blood Extraction Kit was used to extract genomic DNA from the blood cell samples. The junction shows trimming of 6 bases on V and 3 bases on J, plus 9 bases between the germline ends. In the germline V gene, CDR1 corresponds to KGHSH and CDR2 to LQKENI. The CDR3 holds 13 amino acids from the cysteine to the phenylalanine. Left in the record is the CDR3 DNA by itself, 39 bases read in frame from the first base. Library preparation used the immunoSEQ multiplex PCR assay. For the multiplex PCR, a mixture combining 60 forward primers for TCR Vbeta segments and 13 reverse primers for TCR Jbeta segments was used. The CDR3 region of rearranged TCR beta genes was amplified from genomic DNA with a multiplex PCR assay. Amplified TCR beta libraries were sequenced as 87-base-pair reads on the Illumina HiSeq System. Per the original workflow: A later analysis counted some 74 million unique TCR beta chains across the approximately 700 repertoires, and roughly 9.9 million of these chains were shared by at least two donors. Raw reads were error-corrected and collapsed into unique sequences by a nearest-neighbor algorithm in which closely related sequences were merged to remove PCR and sequencing errors. To assign V, D and J gene segments, CDR3 sequences were aligned to IMGT reference sequences. For a sequence to be retained, a match of at least six nucleotides to both a V gene segment and a J gene segment was required. Rearrangements were classified as productive when the CDR3 lacked stop codons and remained in frame with V and J, and all other rearrangements were classified as non-productive. CDR3 was defined according to IMGT convention as the region running from the second conserved V-encoded cysteine to the conserved J-encoded phenylalanine. Sequences without an unambiguous match to a single V gene segment were excluded from the earlier analysis of about 600 of the donors. In an earlier analysis of 587 of the donors, V segments were called functional above 56.7% productive rearrangements and were called segregating when the between-donor standard deviation exceeded 5%. A statistical classification framework was developed to diagnose cytomegalovirus status using the catalog of TCR beta chain sequences. In a later analysis, V and J genes were assigned by comparing TCR nucleotide sequences against IMGT/GENE-DB human TR gene sequences. In a later analysis, CDR3 sequences and most-parsimonious VDJ recombination scenarios were assigned using the TCRdist pipeline. A later analysis defined each TCR beta chain by its CDR3 amino acid sequence plus V-gene family, and excluded reads lacking a unique V-gene family. As a way to deal with suspected cross-contamination and a sequencing artifact, a later analysis dropped approximately 590 nucleotide sequences that were highly shared and had low generation probability. A later analysis calculated a clonal expansion index for each public chain from normalized within-repertoire ranks of inferred template counts. In a later analysis, generation probabilities were computed using a VDJ recombination model fitted to out-of-frame rearrangements, and the results were checked against IGoR. In a later analysis, TCR-TCR, TCR-HLA and TCR-CMV co-occurrence was scored with hypergeometric tests, and a repertoire-size bias correction was applied to TCR pairs. False discovery rates were estimated in a later analysis by permuting HLA or CMV assignments 20 times. In a later analysis, co-occurring TCRs were grouped using DBSCAN, with TCRdist sequence similarity added in when clustering inside HLA-allele-positive subsets. Repertoires with fewer than 30,000 or more than 120,000 public chains, plus five repertoires with anomalous nucleotide sharing, were excluded from co-occurrence clustering. Sourced from immuneACCESS, this table was stored by TCRdb with only in-frame sequences that have V and J called. A share of the clones is absent; for the studies checked, an unresolved V gene accounts for under half, and the remainder has no known explanation. V and J calls and clone size follow that table, whereas D and trimming were derived from the DNA. The sample profile shows some 150,000 clones; 75% of them were found once. The biggest ten clones account for about 3.5% of the sample.

Recombination connected TRBV18 to TRBJ2-1; the D gene cannot be resolved reliably. Sequenced: PBMCs. This sequence originates from a man in his forties in good health and CMV-seronegative. The CDR3: CASSLGLYNEQFF. The DNA sequence reads TGTGCCAGCTCCCTGGGCCTCTACAATGAGCAGTTCTTC.